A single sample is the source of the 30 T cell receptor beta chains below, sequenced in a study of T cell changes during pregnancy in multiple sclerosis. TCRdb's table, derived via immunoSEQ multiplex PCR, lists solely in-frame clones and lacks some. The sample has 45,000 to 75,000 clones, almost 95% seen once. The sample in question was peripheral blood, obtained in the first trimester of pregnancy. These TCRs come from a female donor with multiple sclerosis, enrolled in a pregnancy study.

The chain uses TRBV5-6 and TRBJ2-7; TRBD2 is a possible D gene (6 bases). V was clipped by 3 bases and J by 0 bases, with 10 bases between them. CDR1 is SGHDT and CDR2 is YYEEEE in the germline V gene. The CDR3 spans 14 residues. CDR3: CASSSGTHSYEQYF. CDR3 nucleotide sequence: TGTGCCAGCAGCTCCGGGACTCACTCCTACGAGCAGTACTTC.

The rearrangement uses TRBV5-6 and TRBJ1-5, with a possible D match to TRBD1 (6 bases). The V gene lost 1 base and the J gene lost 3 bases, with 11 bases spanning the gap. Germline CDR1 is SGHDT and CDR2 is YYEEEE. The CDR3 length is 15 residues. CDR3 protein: CASSLYRVPNQPQHF. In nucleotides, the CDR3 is TGTGCCAGCAGCTTGTACAGGGTTCCCAATCAGCCCCAGCATTTT.

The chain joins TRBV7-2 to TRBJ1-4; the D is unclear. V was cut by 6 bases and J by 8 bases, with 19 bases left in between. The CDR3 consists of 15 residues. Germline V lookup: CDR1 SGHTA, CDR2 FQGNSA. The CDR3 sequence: CASRLATEVGEKLFF. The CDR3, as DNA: TGTGCCAGCAGACTAGCGACCGAGGTGGGAGAAAAACTGTTTTTT.

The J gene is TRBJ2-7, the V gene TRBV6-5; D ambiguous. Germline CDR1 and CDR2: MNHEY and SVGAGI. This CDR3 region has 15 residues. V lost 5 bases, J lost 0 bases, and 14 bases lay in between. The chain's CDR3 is CASSPGRFSSYEQYF. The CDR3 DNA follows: TGTGCCAGCAGTCCAGGCCGATTTAGCTCCTACGAGCAGTACTTC.

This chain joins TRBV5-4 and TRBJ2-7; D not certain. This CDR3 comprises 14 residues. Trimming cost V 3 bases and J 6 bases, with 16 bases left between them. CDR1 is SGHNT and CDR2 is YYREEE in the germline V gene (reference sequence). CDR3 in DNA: TGTGCCAGCAGCTCTCCTCGGGTAGTGGGCGAGCAGTACTTC. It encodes CASSSPRVVGEQYF.

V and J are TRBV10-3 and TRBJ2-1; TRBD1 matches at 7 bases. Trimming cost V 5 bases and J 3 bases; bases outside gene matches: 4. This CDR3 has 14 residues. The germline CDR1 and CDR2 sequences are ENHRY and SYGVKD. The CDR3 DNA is TGTGCCATCAGTCCGGGACAGAGCTACAATGAGCAGTTCTTC. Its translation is CAISPGQSYNEQFF.

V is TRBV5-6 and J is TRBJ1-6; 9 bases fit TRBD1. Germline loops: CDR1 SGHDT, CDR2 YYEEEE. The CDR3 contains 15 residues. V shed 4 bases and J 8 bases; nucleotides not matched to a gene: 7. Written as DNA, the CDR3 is TGTGCCAGCAGCGCCGGGACAGGGACCTATTCACCCCTCCACTTT. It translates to CASSAGTGTYSPLHF.

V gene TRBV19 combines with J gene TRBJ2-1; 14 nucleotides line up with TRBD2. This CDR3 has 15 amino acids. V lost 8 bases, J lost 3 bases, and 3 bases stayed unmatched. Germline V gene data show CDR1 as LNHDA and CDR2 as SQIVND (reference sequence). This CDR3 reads CASLGLAGVYNEQFF. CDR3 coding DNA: TGTGCCAGTCTGGGACTAGCGGGGGTCTACAATGAGCAGTTCTTC.

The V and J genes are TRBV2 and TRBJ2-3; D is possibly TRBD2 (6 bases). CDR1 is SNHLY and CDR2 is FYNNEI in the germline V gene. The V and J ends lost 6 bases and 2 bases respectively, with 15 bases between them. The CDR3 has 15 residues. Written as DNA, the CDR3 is TGTGCCAGCAGAACGGGACTGGGAGACACAGATACGCAGTATTTT. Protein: CASRTGLGDTDTQYF.

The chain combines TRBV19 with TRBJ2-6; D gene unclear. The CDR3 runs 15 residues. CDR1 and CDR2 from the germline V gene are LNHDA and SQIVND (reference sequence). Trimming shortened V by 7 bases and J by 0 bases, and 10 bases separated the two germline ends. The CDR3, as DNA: TGTGCCAGTAATAGGCAGGACTCTGGGGCCAACGTCCTGACTTTC. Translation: CASNRQDSGANVLTF.

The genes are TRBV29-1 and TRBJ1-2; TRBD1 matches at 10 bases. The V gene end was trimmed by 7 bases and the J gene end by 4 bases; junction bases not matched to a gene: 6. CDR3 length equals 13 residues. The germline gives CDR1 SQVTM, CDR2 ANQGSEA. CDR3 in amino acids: CSARTGGFYGYTF. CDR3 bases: TGCAGCGCTCGGACAGGGGGATTCTATGGCTACACCTTC.

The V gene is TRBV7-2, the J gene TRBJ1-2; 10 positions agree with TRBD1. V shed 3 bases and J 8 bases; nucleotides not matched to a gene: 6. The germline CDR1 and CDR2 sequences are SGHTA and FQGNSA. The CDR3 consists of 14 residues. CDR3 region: CASSLRQGALGYTF. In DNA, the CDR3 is TGTGCCAGCAGCTTGAGACAGGGGGCGTTGGGCTACACCTTC.

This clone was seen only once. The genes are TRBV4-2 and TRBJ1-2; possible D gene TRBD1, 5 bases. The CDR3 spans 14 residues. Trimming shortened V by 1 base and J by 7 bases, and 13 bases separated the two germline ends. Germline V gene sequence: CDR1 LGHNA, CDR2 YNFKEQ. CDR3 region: CASSQGQSGLGYTF. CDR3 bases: TGTGCCAGCAGCCAAGGGCAATCGGGACTTGGCTACACCTTC.

The CDR3 nucleotides are TGTGCCAGCAGCTCTGGCCAAAACTATGGCTACACCTTC. This sequence encodes CASSSGQNYGYTF. V usage is TRBV7-3 and J usage is TRBJ1-2; D is unclear. V lost 4 bases, J lost 2 bases, and 8 bases lay in between. Per germline, CDR1 SGHTA and CDR2 FQGTGA. This CDR3 has 13 amino acids. Using reference TRBV7-3 and TRBJ1-2 for the parts outside the CDR3, the full variable domain is GAGVSQTPSNKVTEKGKYVELRCDPISGHTALYWYRQSLGQGPEFLIYFQGTGAADDSGLPNDRFFAVRPEGSVSTLKIQRTERGDSAVYLCASSSGQNYGYTFGSGTRLTVV.

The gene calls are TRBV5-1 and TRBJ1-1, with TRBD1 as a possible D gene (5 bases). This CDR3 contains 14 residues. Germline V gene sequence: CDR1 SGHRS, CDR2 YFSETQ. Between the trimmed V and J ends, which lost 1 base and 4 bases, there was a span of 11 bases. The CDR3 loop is CASSLNRGGTEAFF. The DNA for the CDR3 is TGCGCCAGCAGCTTGAATAGGGGCGGCACTGAAGCTTTCTTT.

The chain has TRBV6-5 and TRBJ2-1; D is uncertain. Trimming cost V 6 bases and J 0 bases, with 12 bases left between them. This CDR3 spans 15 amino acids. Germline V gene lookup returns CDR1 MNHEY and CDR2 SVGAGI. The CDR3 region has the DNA TGTGCCAGCAGGGAACAGATTTACTCCTACAATGAGCAGTTCTTC. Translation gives CASREQIYSYNEQFF.

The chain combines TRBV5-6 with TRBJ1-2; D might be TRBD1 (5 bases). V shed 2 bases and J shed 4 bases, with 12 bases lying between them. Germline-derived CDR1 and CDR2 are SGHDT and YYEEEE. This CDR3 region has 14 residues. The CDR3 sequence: CASSFMNQGYGYTF. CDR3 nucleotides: TGTGCCAGCAGCTTTATGAACCAGGGCTATGGCTACACCTTC. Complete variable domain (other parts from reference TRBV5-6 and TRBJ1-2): DAGVTQSPTHLIKTRGQQVTLRCSPKSGHDTVSWYQQALGQGPQFIFQYYEEEERQRGNFPDRFSGHQFPNYSSELNVNALLLGDSALYLCASSFMNQGYGYTFGSGTRLTVV.

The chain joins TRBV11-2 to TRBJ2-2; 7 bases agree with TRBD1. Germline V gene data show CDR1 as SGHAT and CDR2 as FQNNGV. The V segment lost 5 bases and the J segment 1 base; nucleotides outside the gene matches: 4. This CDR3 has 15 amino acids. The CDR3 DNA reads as TGTGCCAGCAGCCCTGGACAGGTGAACACCGGGGAGCTGTTTTTT. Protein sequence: CASSPGQVNTGELFF.

The CDR3 bases are TGCGCCAGCGGAGTGAGCGGGGGGGACAATGAGCAGTTCTTC. Its translation is CASGVSGGDNEQFF. J is TRBJ2-1 and V is TRBV5-1, with 10 bases fitting TRBD2. The CDR3 has 14 residues. Trimming took 7 bases from V and 5 from J; bases not matched to a gene: 6. Germline V CDR1 and CDR2: SGHRS, YFSETQ.

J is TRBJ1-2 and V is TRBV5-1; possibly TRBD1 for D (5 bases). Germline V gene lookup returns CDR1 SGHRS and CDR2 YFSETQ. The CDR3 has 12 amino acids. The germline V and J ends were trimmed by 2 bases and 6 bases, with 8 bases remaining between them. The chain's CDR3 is CASSLGAHGYTF. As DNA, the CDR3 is TGCGCCAGCAGCTTAGGGGCCCATGGCTACACCTTC.

The CDR3 sequence is CASSVGPSWVTDTQYF. CDR3 sequence (DNA): TGTGCCAGCAGCGTGGGGCCCTCTTGGGTCACAGATACGCAGTATTTT. The chain uses TRBV9 and TRBJ2-3; the D gene is possibly TRBD1 (5 bases). This CDR3 is 16 amino acids long. Germline V CDR1 and CDR2: SGDLS, YYNGEE. V lost 2 bases, J lost 2 bases, and 15 bases lay in between. Full variable domain (remainder filled in from reference TRBV9 and TRBJ2-3): DSGVTQTPKHLITATGQRVTLRCSPRSGDLSVYWYQQSLDQGLQFLIQYYNGEERAKGNILERFSAQQFPDLHSELNLSSLELGDSALYFCASSVGPSWVTDTQYFGPGTRLTVL.

The CDR3 region is CATTNSGGPRETQYF. CDR3 in DNA: TGTGCCACCACCAACTCGGGGGGGCCGCGGGAGACCCAGTACTTC. This chain uses TRBV11-2 with TRBJ2-5; 8 positions match TRBD2. The germline V gene has CDR1 SGHAT and CDR2 FQNNGV. Trimming cost V 10 bases and J 5 bases; bases outside gene matches: 15. The CDR3 sequence is 15 residues long.

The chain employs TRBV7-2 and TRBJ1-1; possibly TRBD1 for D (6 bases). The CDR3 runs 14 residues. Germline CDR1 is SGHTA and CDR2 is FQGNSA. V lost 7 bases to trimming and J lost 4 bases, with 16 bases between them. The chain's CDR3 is CASTSNSGATEAFF. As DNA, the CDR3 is TGTGCCAGCACCAGCAATTCAGGGGCCACTGAAGCTTTCTTT.

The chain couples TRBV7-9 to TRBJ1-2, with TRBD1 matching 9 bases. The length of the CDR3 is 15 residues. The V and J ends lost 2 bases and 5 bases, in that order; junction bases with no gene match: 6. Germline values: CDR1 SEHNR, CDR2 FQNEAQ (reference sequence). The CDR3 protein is CASSLSWTGAYGYTF. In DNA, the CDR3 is TGTGCCAGCAGCTTATCGTGGACAGGGGCTTATGGCTACACCTTC.

The CDR3: CASSLEWDNLNTEAFF. The CDR3 DNA is TGTGCCAGCAGCTTAGAGTGGGACAATCTGAACACTGAAGCTTTCTTT. The chain carries TRBV11-2 and TRBJ1-1, with a weak D call TRBD1 (6 bases). The CDR3 spans 16 residues. Germline CDR1 SGHAT, CDR2 FQNNGV. V lost 0 bases, J lost 0 bases, and 11 bases lay in between. The variable domain in full, with the rest retrieved from reference TRBV11-2 and TRBJ1-1, is EAGVAQSPRYKIIEKRQSVAFWCNPISGHATLYWYQQILGQGPKLLIQFQNNGVVDDSQLPKDRFSAERLKGVDSTLKIQPAKLEDSAVYLCASSLEWDNLNTEAFFGQGTRLTVV.

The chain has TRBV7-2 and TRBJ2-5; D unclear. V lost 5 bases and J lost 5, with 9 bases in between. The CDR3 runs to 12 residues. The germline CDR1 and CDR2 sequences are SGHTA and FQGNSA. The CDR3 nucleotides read TGTGCCAGCAGCCAAGCGAGGGAGACCCAGTACTTC. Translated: CASSQARETQYF.

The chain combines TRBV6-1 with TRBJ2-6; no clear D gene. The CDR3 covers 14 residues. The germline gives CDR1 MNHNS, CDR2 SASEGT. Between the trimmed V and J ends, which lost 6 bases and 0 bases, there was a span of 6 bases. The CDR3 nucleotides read TGTGCCAGCAGGGCAGGCTCTGGGGCCAACGTCCTGACTTTC. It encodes CASRAGSGANVLTF.

CDR3 protein: CASSSNRVGNQPQHF. The DNA for the CDR3 is TGTGCCAGCAGTTCGAACAGGGTCGGGAATCAGCCCCAGCATTTT. The chain combines TRBV2 with TRBJ1-5; TRBD1 is a possible D gene (6 bases). This CDR3 spans 15 amino acids. The V gene's germline CDR1 is SNHLY and CDR2 FYNNEI. Trimming took 5 bases from V and 4 from J, leaving 15 bases between them.

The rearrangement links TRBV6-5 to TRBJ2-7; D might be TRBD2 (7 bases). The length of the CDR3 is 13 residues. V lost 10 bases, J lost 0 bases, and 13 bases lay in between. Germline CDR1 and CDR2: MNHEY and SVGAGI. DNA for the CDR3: TGTGCCACCCAAGGGGGGGCCTCCTACGAGCAGTACTTC. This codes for CATQGGASYEQYF.

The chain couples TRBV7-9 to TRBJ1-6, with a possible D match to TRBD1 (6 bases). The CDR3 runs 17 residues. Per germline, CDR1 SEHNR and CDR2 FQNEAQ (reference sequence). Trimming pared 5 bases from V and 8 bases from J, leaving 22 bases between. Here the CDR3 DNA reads TGTGCCAGCAGCCCCCAAGGACAGTCGATGTTGGATTCACCCCTCCACTTT. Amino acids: CASSPQGQSMLDSPLHF.